This T cell receptor beta chain was identified in a study of metastatic and nonmetastatic thyroid tumors. The wider study: Repertoires from malignant and benign thyroid patients were compared across blood and tumor or nodule tissue.

Nobody among the patients had been given any treatment before thyroid surgery. The CDR3 has 15 amino acids. J was trimmed by 5 bases and V by 5 bases; bases with no gene match: 6. Germline lookup yields CDR1 SGHTA and CDR2 FQGTGA. This clone was found many times. The antigen is not known. Overall study results and limits: Reportedly, malignant thyroid tumors had significantly higher TCR beta diversity than benign nodules, in blood and tumor.

Original data processing: A papillary thyroid cancer distant-metastasis classifier was built from CDR3 differences across clinicopathological groups. TCRdb re-called clones via MiXCR from the PCR reads. None of the V and J calls come from the authors' own analysis; TCRdb made them. The sample carries about 24,000 clones, about an eighth recorded once. The TCR was taken from a female donor with papillary thyroid cancer or a benign thyroid nodule (not recorded which). Some clones in this sample may be carry-over from other donors' samples. Sequencing input: blood. The chain is built from TRBV7-3 and TRBJ2-7; 13 bases agree with TRBD2. In DNA, the CDR3 is TGTGCCAGCAGCCACGGGACTAGCGGGATGAACGAGCAGTACTTC. Its protein product is CASSHGTSGMNEQYF. Combining the CDR3 with reference TRBV7-3 and TRBJ2-7 gives the whole variable domain GAGVSQTPSNKVTEKGKYVELRCDPISGHTALYWYRQSLGQGPEFLIYFQGTGAADDSGLPNDRFFAVRPEGSVSTLKIQRTERGDSAVYLCASSHGTSGMNEQYFGPGTRLTVT.